The rows below give T cell receptor beta chains drawn from one sample of a study of cytomegalovirus exposure and HLA in healthy donors. The data were produced by immunoSEQ multiplex PCR, yet TCRdb's version contains in-frame clones alone and is incomplete. Altogether around 190,000 clones are present, over 60% being singletons, with the ten largest covering about 5%. The sample was PBMCs. These receptors were collected from a man aged 30-40 years in good health and CMV-seropositive. Both conserved end residues are part of each CDR3. A D gene is named only where the DNA matches it firmly. The size field is filled for only some rows; it gives once, few, many or a size class.

>-|TRBV29-1|TRBJ2-7|-
CSVGGTFHGIEQYF
TGCAGCGTCGGCGGGACCTTCCACGGGATCGAGCAGTACTTC
>-|TRBV27|TRBJ2-2|TRBD2
CASSPLAGGTGELFF
TGTGCCAGCAGTCCACTAGCGGGGGGGACCGGGGAGCTGTTTTTT
>-|TRBV4-1|TRBJ1-1|TRBD1
CASSPGQGLNTEAFF
TGCGCCAGCAGCCCGGGACAGGGTTTGAACACTGAAGCTTTCTTT
>-|TRBV7-2|TRBJ1-2|TRBD1
CASSFTPGTGAHTF
TGTGCCAGCAGCTTTACCCCCGGGACAGGGGCTCACACCTTC
>few|TRBV2|TRBJ2-3|TRBD2
CASSEVLGLGTDTQYF
TGTGCCAGCAGTGAAGTCTTAGGACTAGGTACAGATACGCAGTATTTT
>-|TRBV7-2|TRBJ2-7|TRBD2
CASSFNSGSIYEQYF
TGTGCCAGCAGCTTTAACAGCGGGAGTATCTACGAGCAGTACTTC
>-|TRBV29-1|TRBJ2-7|-
CSASLGTNYEQYF
TGCAGCGCTTCCTTGGGGACAAACTACGAGCAGTACTTC
>-|TRBV4-1|TRBJ1-5|-
CASSIQINQPQHF
TGCGCCAGCAGCATACAGATTAATCAGCCCCAGCATTTT
>-|TRBV28|TRBJ1-5|-
CASSLNSRRREGQHF
TGTGCCAGCAGTTTGAACTCTCGGAGAAGGGAGGGCCAGCATTTT
>-|TRBV27|TRBJ2-2|TRBD2
CASSIGGAAGELFF
TGTGCCAGCAGTATCGGGGGGGCAGCCGGGGAGCTGTTTTTT
>few|TRBV13|TRBJ2-3|TRBD1
CASSSSGQGFTDTQYF
TGTGCCAGCAGTTCCAGCGGACAGGGCTTCACAGATACGCAGTATTTT
>-|TRBV4-3|TRBJ2-2|-
CASSRQVNTGELFF
TGCGCCAGCAGCCGACAGGTGAACACCGGGGAGCTGTTTTTT
>-|TRBV11-3|TRBJ2-2|-
CASSDSFGGLTNTGELFF
TGTGCCAGCAGCGACAGCTTCGGGGGACTCACGAACACCGGGGAGCTGTTTTTT
>few|TRBV10-1|TRBJ1-1|-
CASSEKGGDNPNTEAFF
TGCGCCAGCAGTGAGAAGGGGGGGGATAACCCGAACACTGAAGCTTTCTTT
>-|TRBV18|TRBJ2-7|-
CASSPRSASYEQYF
TGTGCCAGCTCACCGAGGAGCGCTAGCTACGAGCAGTACTTC
>-|TRBV6-6|TRBJ1-1|TRBD1
CASSPGDREAFF
TGTGCCAGCAGTCCCGGGGACAGGGAAGCTTTCTTT